This T cell receptor (beta chain) was obtained from a study of T cell repertoires in cytomegalovirus infection. Whole-study context: CMV epitopes, recently identified HLA-C-restricted and well-studied HLA-B-restricted, were used.

Regarding the study as a whole: Accumulated public TCR beta family frequency recognized individuals carrying CMV together with the relevant HLA.

This clonotype was seen only a few times. Its specificity is not known. From germline, CDR1 is KGHSH and CDR2 LQKENI. Trimming cost V 2 bases and J 0 bases, with 12 bases left between them. This CDR3 has 16 amino acids. TCRdb itself ran the reads through MiXCR, one entry per CDR3 protein. The sample records about 280,000 distinct CDR3 sequences, approximately 22% being singletons. The source material was cultured PBMCs, sampled from culture after CMV antigen stimulation. The chain is built from TRBV18 and TRBJ2-3; D ambiguous. The sequence derives from a human donor in good health (CMV status not recorded). Some clones in this sample may be carry-over from other donors' samples. As DNA, the CDR3 is TGTGCCAGCTCACCAGTCAACTTCGCTAGCACAGATACGCAGTATTTT. It is translated as CASSPVNFASTDTQYF.